This entry lists 9 T cell receptor beta chains sequenced from one sample in a study of cytomegalovirus exposure and HLA in healthy donors. The PCR used 60 Vbeta and 13 Jbeta primers. Libraries were prepared by immunoSEQ multiplex PCR; TCRdb keeps only in-frame clonotypes and omits some of them. The repertoire consists of 200,000 or so clones, with 75% to 85% occurring once and the leading ten covering around 6.3%. Sequences were obtained from PBMCs. The receptors originated from a woman aged 45-65 years in good health and CMV-seropositive.

This clone has just a few counts. V usage is TRBV5-1 and J usage is TRBJ1-2; 9 nucleotides align to TRBD1. Looked up from germline, CDR1 is SGHRS and CDR2 is YFSETQ. The CDR3 covers 14 residues. V dropped 3 bases and J dropped 3; count of bases not matched to a gene: 3. The CDR3: CASSWDRVDYGYTF. CDR3 DNA: TGCGCCAGCAGCTGGGACAGGGTTGACTATGGCTACACCTTC.

The chain combines TRBV30 with TRBJ1-1; D is unclear. Trimming cost V 2 bases and J 8 bases, with 9 bases left between them. CDR3 length: 11 amino acids. Germline V CDR1 and CDR2: GTSNPN, SVGIG (reference sequence). The CDR3 is CAWSPTREAFF. CDR3 DNA sequence: TGTGCCTGGAGTCCTACCAGGGAAGCTTTCTTT.

The CDR3, as DNA: TGCGCCAGCAGACTAGCGGCCACTAGCACAGATACGCAGTATTTT. This gives the protein CASRLAATSTDTQYF. This chain links TRBV5-1 with TRBJ2-3, with TRBD2 identical over 8 bases. CDR1 and CDR2 from the germline V gene are SGHRS and YFSETQ. CDR3 length equals 15 residues. The junction had 5 bases not matched to a gene; V was cut back by 5 bases and J by 0 bases.

For this clone: At the DNA level, this CDR3 is encoded by other sequences in the same sample as well. V and J are TRBV6-5 and TRBJ2-7; 10 bases are shared with TRBD1. Per germline, CDR1 MNHEY and CDR2 SVGAGI. J lost 0 bases, V lost 2 bases, and 1 base had no gene match. This CDR3 has 15 amino acids. DNA for the CDR3: TGTGCCAGCAGTTACCGGGACAGGGGCTCCTACGAGCAGTACTTC. This translates into CASSYRDRGSYEQYF.

The chain carries TRBV7-9 and TRBJ1-2, with a tentative D call TRBD1 (6 bases). Germline CDR1 reads SEHNR; CDR2 reads FQNEAQ (reference sequence). The CDR3 spans 14 residues. V lost 3 bases and J 8 bases, leaving 16 bases between the germline ends. In DNA, the CDR3 is TGTGCCAGCAGCTTGAACCGGGACATCAGGGGCTACACCTTC. Translating gives CASSLNRDIRGYTF.

This chain joins TRBV28 and TRBJ2-7, with TRBD2 matching over 11 bases. Germline values: CDR1 MDHEN, CDR2 SYDVKM. The CDR3 runs to 15 residues. J lost 5 bases, V lost 1 base, and 4 bases had no gene match. The CDR3 DNA reads TGTGCCAGCAGTTTATATAGCGGGGGGGTCCACGAGCAGTACTTC. This codes for CASSLYSGGVHEQYF.

This clone has a single count. The gene calls are TRBV23-1 and TRBJ2-3; 7 bases map to TRBD1. TRBV23-1 is filed as an ORF, its function uncertain. The CDR3 is made up of 17 amino acids. V lost 3 bases to trimming and J lost 2 bases; unmatched junction nucleotides: 11. CDR3 nucleotides: TGCGCCAGCAGTCATCCCACAGGGGTTCCCCTCACAGATACGCAGTATTTT. Translating it yields CASSHPTGVPLTDTQYF.

V is TRBV7-2 and J is TRBJ1-1; 12 nucleotides match TRBD1. Germline V gene data show CDR1 as SGHTA and CDR2 as FQGNSA. V lost 3 bases to trimming and J lost 8 bases; unmatched junction nucleotides: 10. The CDR3 extends over 16 amino acids. In DNA form, the CDR3 reads TGTGCCAGCAGCTTCACACCCGGGACAGGGGGCGCGGAAGCTTTCTTT. The encoded protein is CASSFTPGTGGAEAFF.

The chain is built from TRBV2 and TRBJ2-1; 9 bases are a match to TRBD2. V shed 5 bases, J shed 5 bases, and the junction held 13 bases outside the gene matches. The CDR3 totals 17 residues. In germline, CDR1 is SNHLY, CDR2 FYNNEI. The CDR3 region has the DNA TGTGCCAGCAGTCATCGTTCTAGCGGGACTCTAAACAATGAGCAGTTCTTC. This codes for CASSHRSSGTLNNEQFF.